This TCR beta chain was identified during a study of T-cell memory formation after mild COVID-19. Study outcomes and limitations: Contracting CD4+ clones were located mainly in CM and EM, and CD8+ clones in EMRA. The appearance of some responding clones in pre-infection memory suggested that cross-reactive memory joined.

TCRdb recomputed calls from the 5' RACE reads with MiXCR, one row per CDR3 protein. The sample consists of 250,000 to 400,000 distinct CDR3 sequences, approximately 15% of them appearing once. Trimming pared 7 bases from V and 4 bases from J, leaving 11 bases between. Germline lookup yields CDR1 SGHDT and CDR2 YYEEEE. The CDR3 has 12 amino acids. To note about this clonotype: Its matching antigen is unknown.

The sequence derives from a man aged 18 to 30 who had mild COVID-19 (a few samples of this study predate the infection). Cell type and time point are not known. V and J are TRBV5-6 and TRBJ1-1, with D hard to call. Material for sequencing was PBMCs or a T cell subset sorted from them (not recorded which). CDR3 sequence (DNA): TGTGCCAGCTGCTCCGATGGCACTGAAGCTTTCTTT. Its translation: CASCSDGTEAFF.